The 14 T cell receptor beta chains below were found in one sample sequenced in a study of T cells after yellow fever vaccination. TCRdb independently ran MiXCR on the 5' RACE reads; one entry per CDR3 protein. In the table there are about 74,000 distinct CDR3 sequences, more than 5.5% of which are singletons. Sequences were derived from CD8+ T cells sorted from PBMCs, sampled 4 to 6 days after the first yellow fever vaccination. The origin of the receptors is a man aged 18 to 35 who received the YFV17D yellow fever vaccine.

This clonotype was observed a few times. The CDR3 region has the DNA TGTGCCAGCAGCGGCAGGCTAGCGGGGTACAATGAGCAGTTCTTC. It specifies CASSGRLAGYNEQFF. The chain uses TRBV9 and TRBJ2-1, with 9 bases matching TRBD2. V lost 3 bases to trimming and J lost 4 bases; unmatched junction nucleotides: 5. This CDR3 is 15 amino acids long. Germline lookup yields CDR1 SGDLS and CDR2 YYNGEE. The complete variable domain, with remaining parts taken from reference TRBV9 and TRBJ2-1, reads DSGVTQTPKHLITATGQRVTLRCSPRSGDLSVYWYQQSLDQGLQFLIQYYNGEERAKGNILERFSAQQFPDLHSELNLSSLELGDSALYFCASSGRLAGYNEQFFGPGTRLTVL.

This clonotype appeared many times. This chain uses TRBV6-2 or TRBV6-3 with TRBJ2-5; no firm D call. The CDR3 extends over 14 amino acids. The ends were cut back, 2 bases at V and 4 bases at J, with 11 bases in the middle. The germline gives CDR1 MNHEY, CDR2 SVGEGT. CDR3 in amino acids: CASSYRTDLETQYF. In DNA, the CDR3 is TGTGCCAGCAGTTACAGGACGGATTTAGAGACCCAGTACTTC.

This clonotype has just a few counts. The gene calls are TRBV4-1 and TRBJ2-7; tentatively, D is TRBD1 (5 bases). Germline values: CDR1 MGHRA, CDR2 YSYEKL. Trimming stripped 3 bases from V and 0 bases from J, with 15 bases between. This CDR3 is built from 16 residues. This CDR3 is CASSQLEGHRSYEQYF. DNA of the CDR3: TGCGCCAGCAGCCAGTTAGAAGGACACCGCTCCTACGAGCAGTACTTC.

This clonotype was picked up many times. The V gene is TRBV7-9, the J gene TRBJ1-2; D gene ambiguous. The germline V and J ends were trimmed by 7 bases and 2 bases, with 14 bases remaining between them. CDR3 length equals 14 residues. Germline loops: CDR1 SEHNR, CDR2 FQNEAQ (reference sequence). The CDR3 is CASTRLGENYGYTF. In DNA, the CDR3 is TGTGCCAGCACCCGACTGGGCGAAAACTATGGCTACACCTTC.

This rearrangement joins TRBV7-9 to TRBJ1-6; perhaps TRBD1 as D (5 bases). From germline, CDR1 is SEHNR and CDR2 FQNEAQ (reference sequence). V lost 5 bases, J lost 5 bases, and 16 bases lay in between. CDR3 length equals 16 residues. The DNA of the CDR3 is TGTGCCAGCAGCCCCTGGCTGGGGGACGATAATTCACCCCTCCACTTT. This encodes CASSPWLGDDNSPLHF.

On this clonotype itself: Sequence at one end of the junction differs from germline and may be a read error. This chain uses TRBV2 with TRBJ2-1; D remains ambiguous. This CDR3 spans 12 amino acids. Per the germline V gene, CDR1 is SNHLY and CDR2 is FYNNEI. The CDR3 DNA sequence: TGTGTCAGCAGTGGACCGTACAATGAGCAGTTCTTC. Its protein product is CVSSGPYNEQFF.

CDR3 amino acids: CASSLFSGGAETQYF. The CDR3, as DNA: TGTGCCAGCAGCTTGTTTAGCGGGGGGGCCGAGACCCAGTACTTC. The rearrangement uses TRBV5-5 and TRBJ2-5, with TRBD2 matching over 11 bases. J gave up 5 bases and V 1 base, and 4 bases lay outside the gene matches. CDR1 is SGHKS, CDR2 YYEKEE, per germline (reference sequence). CDR3 length: 15 amino acids.

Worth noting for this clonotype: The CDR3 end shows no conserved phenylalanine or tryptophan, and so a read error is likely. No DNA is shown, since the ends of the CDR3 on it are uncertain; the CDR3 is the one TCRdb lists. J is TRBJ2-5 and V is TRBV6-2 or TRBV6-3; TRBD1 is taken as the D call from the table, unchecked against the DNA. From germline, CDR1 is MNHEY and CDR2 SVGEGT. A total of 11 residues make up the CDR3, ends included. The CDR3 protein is CASSSGAALWV.

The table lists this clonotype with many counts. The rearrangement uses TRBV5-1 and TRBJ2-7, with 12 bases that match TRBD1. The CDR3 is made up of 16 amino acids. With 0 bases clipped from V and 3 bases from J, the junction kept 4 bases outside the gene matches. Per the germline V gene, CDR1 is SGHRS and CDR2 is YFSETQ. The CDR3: CASSLDGTGGIYEQYF. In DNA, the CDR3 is TGCGCCAGCAGCTTGGATGGGACAGGGGGCATCTACGAGCAGTACTTC.

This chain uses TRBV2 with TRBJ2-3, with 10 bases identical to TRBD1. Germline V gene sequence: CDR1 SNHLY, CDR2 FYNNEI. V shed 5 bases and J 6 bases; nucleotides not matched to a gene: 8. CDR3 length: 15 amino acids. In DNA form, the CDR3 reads TGTGCCAGCAGTAACTCTGGACAGGGGGGGGATACGCAGTATTTT. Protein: CASSNSGQGGDTQYF.

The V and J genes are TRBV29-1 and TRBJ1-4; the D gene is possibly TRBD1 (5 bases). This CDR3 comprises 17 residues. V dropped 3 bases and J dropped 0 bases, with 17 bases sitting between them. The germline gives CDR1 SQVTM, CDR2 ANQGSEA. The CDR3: CSVEEGQDSATNEKLFF. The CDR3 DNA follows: TGCAGCGTTGAGGAGGGGCAGGATTCTGCAACTAATGAAAAACTGTTTTTT.

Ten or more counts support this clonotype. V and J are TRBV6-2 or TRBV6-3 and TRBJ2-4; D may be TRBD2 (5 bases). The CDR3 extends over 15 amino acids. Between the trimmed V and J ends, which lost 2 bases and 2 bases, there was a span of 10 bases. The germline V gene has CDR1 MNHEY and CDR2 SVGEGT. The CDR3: CASSYGGLSKNIQYF. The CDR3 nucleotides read TGTGCCAGCAGTTACGGAGGCCTGTCCAAAAACATTCAGTACTTC.

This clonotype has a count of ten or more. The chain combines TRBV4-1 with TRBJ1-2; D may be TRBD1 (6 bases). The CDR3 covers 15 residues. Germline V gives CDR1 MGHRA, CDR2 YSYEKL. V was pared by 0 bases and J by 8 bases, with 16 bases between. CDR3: CASSQEPAGADGYTF. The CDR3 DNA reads TGCGCCAGCAGCCAAGAGCCCGCAGGGGCGGACGGCTACACCTTC.

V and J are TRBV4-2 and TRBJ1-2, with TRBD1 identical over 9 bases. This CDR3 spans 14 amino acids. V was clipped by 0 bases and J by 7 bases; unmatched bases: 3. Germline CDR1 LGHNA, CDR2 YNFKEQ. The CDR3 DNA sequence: TGTGCCAGCAGCCAAGATCGGGACAGGGTTGGCTACACCTTC. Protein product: CASSQDRDRVGYTF.